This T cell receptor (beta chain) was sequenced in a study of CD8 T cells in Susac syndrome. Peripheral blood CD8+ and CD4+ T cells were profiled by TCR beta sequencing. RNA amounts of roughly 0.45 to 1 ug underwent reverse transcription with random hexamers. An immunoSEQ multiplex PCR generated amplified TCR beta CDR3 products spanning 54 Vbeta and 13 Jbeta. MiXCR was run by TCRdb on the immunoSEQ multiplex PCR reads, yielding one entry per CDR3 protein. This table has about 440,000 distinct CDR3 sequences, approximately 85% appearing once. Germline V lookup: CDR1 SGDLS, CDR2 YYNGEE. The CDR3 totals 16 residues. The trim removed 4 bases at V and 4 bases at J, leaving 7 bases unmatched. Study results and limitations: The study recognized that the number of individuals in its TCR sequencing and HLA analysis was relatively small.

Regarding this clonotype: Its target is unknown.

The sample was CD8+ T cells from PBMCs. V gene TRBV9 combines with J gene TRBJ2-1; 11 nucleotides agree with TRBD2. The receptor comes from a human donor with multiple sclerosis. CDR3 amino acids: CASSRGGTSGYNEQFF. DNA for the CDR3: TGTGCCAGCAGCCGGGGAGGGACTAGCGGATACAATGAGCAGTTCTTC.